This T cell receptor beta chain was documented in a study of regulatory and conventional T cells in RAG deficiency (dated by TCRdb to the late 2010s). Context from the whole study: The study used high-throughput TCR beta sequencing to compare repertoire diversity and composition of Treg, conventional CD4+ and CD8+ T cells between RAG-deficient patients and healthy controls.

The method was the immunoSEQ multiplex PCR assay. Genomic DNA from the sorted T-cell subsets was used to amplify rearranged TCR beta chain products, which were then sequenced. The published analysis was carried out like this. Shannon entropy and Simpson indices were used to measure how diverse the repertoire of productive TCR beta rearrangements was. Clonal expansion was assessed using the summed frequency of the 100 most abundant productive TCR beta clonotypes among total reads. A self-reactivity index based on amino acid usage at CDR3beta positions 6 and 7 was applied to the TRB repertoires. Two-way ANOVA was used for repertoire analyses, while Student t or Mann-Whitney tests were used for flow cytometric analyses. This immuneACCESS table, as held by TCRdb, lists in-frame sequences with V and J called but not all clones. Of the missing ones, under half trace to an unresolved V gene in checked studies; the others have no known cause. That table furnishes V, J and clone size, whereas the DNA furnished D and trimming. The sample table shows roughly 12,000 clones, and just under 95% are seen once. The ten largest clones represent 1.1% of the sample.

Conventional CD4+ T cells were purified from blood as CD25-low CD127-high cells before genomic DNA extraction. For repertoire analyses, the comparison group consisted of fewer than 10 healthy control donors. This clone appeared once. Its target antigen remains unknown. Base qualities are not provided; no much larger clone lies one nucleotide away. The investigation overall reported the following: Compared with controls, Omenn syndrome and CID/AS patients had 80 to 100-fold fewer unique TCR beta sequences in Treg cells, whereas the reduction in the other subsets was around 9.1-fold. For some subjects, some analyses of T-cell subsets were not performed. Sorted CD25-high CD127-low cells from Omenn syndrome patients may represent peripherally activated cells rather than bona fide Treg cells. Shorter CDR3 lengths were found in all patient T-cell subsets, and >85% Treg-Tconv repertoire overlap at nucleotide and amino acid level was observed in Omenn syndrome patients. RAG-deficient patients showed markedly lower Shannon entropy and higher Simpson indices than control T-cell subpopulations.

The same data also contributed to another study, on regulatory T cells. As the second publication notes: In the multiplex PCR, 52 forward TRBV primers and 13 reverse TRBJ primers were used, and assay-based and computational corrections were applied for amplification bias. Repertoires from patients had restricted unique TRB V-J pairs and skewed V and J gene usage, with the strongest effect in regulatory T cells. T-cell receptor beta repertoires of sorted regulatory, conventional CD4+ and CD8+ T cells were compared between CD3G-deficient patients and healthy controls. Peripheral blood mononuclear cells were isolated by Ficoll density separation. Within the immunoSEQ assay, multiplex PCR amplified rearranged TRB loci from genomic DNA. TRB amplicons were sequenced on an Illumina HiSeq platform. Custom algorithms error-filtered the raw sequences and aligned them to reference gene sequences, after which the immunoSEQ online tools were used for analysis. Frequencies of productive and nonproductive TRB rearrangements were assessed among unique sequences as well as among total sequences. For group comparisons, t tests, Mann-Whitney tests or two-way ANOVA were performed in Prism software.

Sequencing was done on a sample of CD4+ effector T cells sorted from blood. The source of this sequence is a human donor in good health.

The CDR3 has the sequence CAWSVRQKDGYTF. The DNA sequence is given as TGTGCCTGGAGTGTACGTCAAAAAGATGGCTACACCTTC. The chain is made from TRBV30 and TRBJ1-2; too little of a D gene remains to name it. CDR1 and CDR2 are read off the germline V gene (reference sequence) as GTSNPN and SVGIG. The CDR3 starts with the cysteine, ends with the phenylalanine, and has 13 residues. Only CDR3 DNA is held: 39 bases, read in frame from base 1. The junction carries 11 bases between V and J, which are trimmed by 0 bases and 6 bases respectively.